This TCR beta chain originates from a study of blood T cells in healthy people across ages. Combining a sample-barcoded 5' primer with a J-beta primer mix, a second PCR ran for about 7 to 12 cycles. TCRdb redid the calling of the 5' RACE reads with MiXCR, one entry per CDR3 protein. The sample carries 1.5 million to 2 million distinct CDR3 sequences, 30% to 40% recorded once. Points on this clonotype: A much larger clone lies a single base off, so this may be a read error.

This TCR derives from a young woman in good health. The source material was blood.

CDR3 loop: CASSESRNGETQYF. The CDR3 region has the DNA TGTGCCAGCAGTGAGTCCAGGAATGGCGAGACCCAGTACTTC. The gene calls are TRBV2 and TRBJ2-5; D is uncertain. Germline V gene data show CDR1 as SNHLY and CDR2 as FYNNEI. V was shortened by 3 bases and J by 5 bases, with 13 bases between the two germline ends. The CDR3 is 14 residues long. Full variable domain (outside the CDR3, taken from reference TRBV2 and TRBJ2-5): EPEVTQTPSHQVTQMGQEVILRCVPISNHLYFYWYRQILGQKVEFLVSFYNNEISEKSEIFDDQFSVERPDGSNFTLKIRSTKLEDSAMYFCASSESRNGETQYFGPGTRLLVL.